The 23 T cell receptor beta chains reported below all come from one sample, sequenced in a study of T cells in Graves' hyperthyroidism and ophthalmopathy. What was amplified from RNA transcripts were TCR beta CDR3 regions. The primer set for the first-round RT-PCR of the TCR CDR3 was HTBI. TCRdb reanalysed the multiplex PCR reads using MiXCR and keeps one entry per CDR3 protein. Here the sample spans about 620,000 distinct CDR3 sequences, around 15% being singletons. Sequencing was performed on blood. The origin of the receptors is a woman aged 25 to 45 with Graves' hyperthyroidism.

The chain has TRBV9 and TRBJ2-2; weak D call: TRBD1 (5 bases). CDR1 and CDR2 (germline): SGDLS, YYNGEE. Trimming shortened V by 2 bases and J by 3 bases, and 8 bases separated the two germline ends. The CDR3 loop spans 14 amino acids. The CDR3 nucleotides are TGTGCCAGCAGCGTCGCAGGGTACACCGGGGAGCTGTTTTTT. Translation: CASSVAGYTGELFF. Using reference TRBV9 and TRBJ2-2 for the parts outside the CDR3, the full variable domain is DSGVTQTPKHLITATGQRVTLRCSPRSGDLSVYWYQQSLDQGLQFLIQYYNGEERAKGNILERFSAQQFPDLHSELNLSSLELGDSALYFCASSVAGYTGELFFGEGSRLTVL.

This sequence joins TRBV13 and TRBJ2-7, with a tentative D call TRBD1 (6 bases). From germline, CDR1 is PRHDT and CDR2 FYEKMQ (reference sequence). V lost 5 bases and J lost 4, with 18 bases in between. The CDR3 covers 15 residues. CDR3: CASSPSPDSGYEQYF. CDR3 sequence (DNA): TGTGCCAGCAGCCCGAGCCCGGACAGCGGATACGAGCAGTACTTC.

This clonotype was found a few times. V usage is TRBV3-1 and J usage is TRBJ2-1; D gene uncertain. The germline CDR1 and CDR2 sequences are LGHDT and YNNKEL (reference sequence). Trimming cost V 0 bases and J 6 bases, with 9 bases left between them. This CDR3 spans 14 amino acids. CDR3 bases: TGTGCCAGCAGCCAAGACCGGAGTTTCAATGAGCAGTTCTTC. It translates to CASSQDRSFNEQFF.

This clonotype was recorded at least ten times. The genes are TRBV6-2 or TRBV6-3 and TRBJ2-3; 8 positions agree with TRBD2. The CDR3 contains 15 residues. J lost 3 bases, V lost 6 bases, and 8 bases had no gene match. Germline CDR1 MNHEY, CDR2 SVGEGT. CDR3 protein: CASRREAVRTDTQYF. CDR3 nucleotide sequence: TGTGCCAGCAGGCGGGAGGCGGTACGGACAGATACGCAGTATTTT.

This clonotype was seen a few times. The chain recombines TRBV7-6 with TRBJ2-3; maybe TRBD2 (6 bases). V lost 4 bases, J lost 6 bases, and 17 bases lay in between. The CDR3 loop spans 15 amino acids. The germline V gene has CDR1 SGHVS and CDR2 FNYEAQ. In nucleotides, the CDR3 is TGTGCCAGCAGCTCGAGAGGAGCGGAGGGCGATACGCAGTATTTT. Its protein product is CASSSRGAEGDTQYF.

In this sample, this clonotype turned up a few times. V usage is TRBV7-8 and J usage is TRBJ2-7; TRBD1 matches 9 bases. The J segment lost 8 bases and the V segment lost 5 bases, leaving 16 bases of the junction unmatched. The CDR3 spans 16 residues. Germline CDR1 SGHVS, CDR2 FQNEAQ. The CDR3, as DNA: TGTGCCAGCAGCCAAATGGGGGGACAGGGAATGATGAAGCAGTACTTC. Translated: CASSQMGGQGMMKQYF.

The sample holds many counts of this clonotype. The rearrangement joins TRBV28 to TRBJ1-1; 8 bases align to TRBD1. CDR3 length: 14 amino acids. The J segment lost 3 bases and the V segment lost 3 bases, leaving 3 bases of the junction unmatched. Germline V lookup: CDR1 MDHEN, CDR2 SYDVKM. The DNA of the CDR3 is TGTGCCAGCAGTTTGGACAGGGTGGACACTGAAGCTTTCTTT. Its protein product is CASSLDRVDTEAFF.

This chain joins TRBV6-1 and TRBJ2-6, with a tentative D call TRBD1 (5 bases). This CDR3 comprises 16 residues. Looked up from germline, CDR1 is MNHNS and CDR2 is SASEGT. The V gene lost 5 bases and the J gene lost 0 bases, with 11 bases spanning the gap. This chain's CDR3 is CASSRNRLSGANVLTF. In nucleotides, the CDR3 is TGTGCCAGCAGTAGAAACAGGCTCTCTGGGGCCAACGTCCTGACTTTC.

With regard to this clonotype: This may come from a read error, since a much larger clone is one base off. This rearrangement joins TRBV27 to TRBJ2-7; 9 bases are a match to TRBD2. Germline CDR1 MNHEY, CDR2 SMNVEV (reference sequence). The CDR3 consists of 15 residues. CDR3 sequence (DNA): TGTGCCTGCAGTTTCGCTAGCGGGGCAGTTTACGAGCAGTACTTC. Amino acid sequence: CACSFASGAVYEQYF.

The chain has TRBV27 and TRBJ2-7; 7 bases fit TRBD2. Germline-derived CDR1 and CDR2 are MNHEY and SMNVEV (reference sequence). V lost 0 bases and J lost 11; bases outside the gene matches: 7. This CDR3 comprises 13 residues. CDR3 nucleotide sequence: TGTGCCAGCAGTTTATCTAGGGCGGGAGAAGAGTACTTC. Protein product: CASSLSRAGEEYF.

A remark on this clonotype: A read error may explain this, as a much larger clone is one base away. The chain uses TRBV20-1 and TRBJ1-1, with no clear D. The CDR3 contains 15 residues. The V gene's germline CDR1 is DFQATT and CDR2 SNEGSKA (reference sequence). With 3 bases removed from V and 3 bases from J, the gap between germline ends came to 17 bases. CDR3 region: CSASRMGRWDTEAFF. CDR3 nucleotides: TGCAGTGCTAGCCGAATGGGGAGATGGGACACTGAAGCTTTCTTT.

As to this clonotype: Since a much larger clone is just one base distant, this may be a read error. V gene TRBV7-2 combines with J gene TRBJ1-5; 9 nucleotides align to TRBD1. After removal of 3 bases from V and 6 bases from J, the junction contained 12 bases not matched to a gene. Per germline, CDR1 SGHTA and CDR2 FQGNSA. The CDR3 extends over 17 amino acids. In nucleotides, the CDR3 is TGTGCCAGCAGCTTCGGGCCCCGGGACAGGGTCTTTCAGCCCCAGCATTTT. Translated, it gives CASSFGPRDRVFQPQHF.

The table lists this clonotype with many counts. This rearrangement joins TRBV6-1 to TRBJ2-5; 11 bases map to TRBD2. There are 15 residues in the CDR3. The V and J ends lost 7 bases and 1 base, in that order; junction bases with no gene match: 5. Germline CDR1 MNHNS, CDR2 SASEGT. CDR3 sequence reads: CASNLAGGTQETQYF. The CDR3 DNA reads as TGTGCCAGCAATTTAGCGGGAGGGACCCAAGAGACCCAGTACTTC.

A remark on this clonotype: A much larger clone is a single base away; this may be a read error. The V call is TRBV7-2, the J call TRBJ2-7; 7 bases agree with TRBD2. CDR1 is SGHTA, CDR2 FQGNSA, per germline. The CDR3 spans 15 residues. CDR3 in DNA: TGTGCCAGCAGCTTAATAGAGACTAGCAACTACGAGCATTACTTC. Encoded protein: CASSLIETSNYEHYF.

This clonotype has just a few counts. This rearrangement joins TRBV14 to TRBJ2-1, with 10 bases fitting TRBD2. Germline assignment: CDR1 SGHDN and CDR2 FVKESK. This CDR3 has 16 amino acids. The trim removed 0 bases at V and 12 bases at J, leaving 11 bases unmatched. This chain's CDR3 is CASSQELTSGLLGQFF. In DNA form, the CDR3 reads TGTGCCAGCAGCCAAGAATTGACTAGCGGGCTCCTCGGGCAGTTCTTC.

The gene calls are TRBV11-2 and TRBJ2-6; D is perhaps TRBD1 (6 bases). Germline-derived CDR1 and CDR2 are SGHAT and FQNNGV. The CDR3 is made up of 19 amino acids. Trimming cost V 1 base and J 12 bases, with 28 bases left between them. For the CDR3, the DNA is TGTGCCAGCAGCTTAGGGGTCTGGGCGAGGGACAACTTAATCGGCGTCCTGACTTTC. Translating gives CASSLGVWARDNLIGVLTF.

This clonotype was counted at least ten times. This sequence joins TRBV7-2 and TRBJ2-3, with 9 nucleotides matching TRBD2. CDR1 and CDR2 from the germline V gene are SGHTA and FQGNSA. V gave up 4 bases and J gave up 2 bases; unmatched junction bases: 4. This CDR3 has 15 residues. The CDR3 DNA is TGTGCCAGCAGCTACAGACTAGCGGACACAGATACGCAGTATTTT. Translation: CASSYRLADTDTQYF.

This chain uses TRBV25-1 with TRBJ1-2; D is possibly TRBD1 (6 bases). Trimming stripped 3 bases from V and 3 bases from J, with 11 bases between. This CDR3 region has 14 residues. The V gene's germline CDR1 is MGHDK and CDR2 SYGVNS. The CDR3 coding sequence is TGTGCCAGCAGTGACAGGGGAGGTGACTATGGCTACACCTTC. It specifies CASSDRGGDYGYTF.

In this sample, this clonotype turned up many times. This chain joins TRBV18 and TRBJ2-7; D possibly corresponds to TRBD2 (6 bases). This CDR3 has 14 amino acids. Trimming left V 3 bases short and J 2 bases short, with 11 bases between. CDR1 and CDR2 from the germline V gene are KGHSH and LQKENI. The CDR3 coding sequence is TGTGCCAGCTCACCCCGGGACTCCACCTACGAGCAGTACTTC. Protein: CASSPRDSTYEQYF.

This clonotype has a single count. The chain carries TRBV28 and TRBJ2-3; 9 nucleotides align to TRBD2. V lost 11 bases to trimming and J lost 2 bases; unmatched junction nucleotides: 8. The CDR3 consists of 14 residues. Germline lookup yields CDR1 MDHEN and CDR2 SYDVKM. The DNA for the CDR3 is TGTGCCGGCCAGACTAGCGGAGTCACAGATACGCAGTATTTT. It translates to CAGQTSGVTDTQYF. Full variable domain (remainder filled in from reference TRBV28 and TRBJ2-3): DVKVTQSSRYLVKRTGEKVFLECVQDMDHENMFWYRQDPGLGLRLIYFSYDVKMKEKGDIPEGYSVSREKKERFSLILESASTNQTSMYLCAGQTSGVTDTQYFGPGTRLTVL.

The chain combines TRBV28 with TRBJ1-4; tentative D call: TRBD1 (5 bases). Trimming stripped 6 bases from V and 2 bases from J, with 10 bases between. This CDR3 has 14 residues. From germline, CDR1 is MDHEN and CDR2 SYDVKM. The CDR3 is CASRGDVTNEKLFF. In DNA form, the CDR3 reads TGTGCCAGCAGGGGGGACGTGACTAATGAAAAACTGTTTTTT.

This sequence joins TRBV29-1 and TRBJ1-3; TRBD1 is a possible D gene (5 bases). This CDR3 region has 12 residues. The V and J ends lost 4 bases and 3 bases respectively, with 7 bases between them. Germline V gene lookup returns CDR1 SQVTM and CDR2 ANQGSEA. CDR3 protein: CSVVRDGNTIYF. CDR3 nucleotides: TGCAGCGTTGTCAGGGATGGAAACACCATATATTTT.

With respect to this clonotype: This may be a read error, as it is one base from a much larger clone. V usage is TRBV29-1 and J usage is TRBJ2-1; D gene unclear. CDR3 length: 14 amino acids. Per germline, CDR1 SQVTM and CDR2 ANQGSEA. The CDR3 here is CSVEASPVDNEQVF. CDR3 coding DNA: TGCAGCGTTGAAGCCTCCCCAGTCGACAATGAGCAGGTCTTC.